This T cell receptor (beta chain) was found in a study of response to subunit inactivated influenza vaccine. This clonotype was detected a few times. TCRdb reanalysed the RT-PCR reads using MiXCR and keeps one entry per CDR3 protein. This table holds around 570,000 distinct CDR3 sequences, about 10% found once. V was trimmed by 6 bases and J by 4 bases, leaving 17 bases between them. Germline CDR1 KGHSH, CDR2 LQKENI. The CDR3 spans 15 residues. The sample was also linked to a second study, of T cells expressing NK-cell markers. As that report states: cDNA encoding TCR beta was synthesized via 5'RACE template switching incorporating UMIs.

This chain uses TRBV18 with TRBJ2-3, with D possibly being TRBD1 (6 bases). The specimen comprised PBMCs from blood, sampled on the day of vaccination. The clonotype originates from a man aged 45-60 years who received an inactivated influenza vaccine. For the CDR3, the DNA is TGTGCCAGCTCCCTGACAGGTTCAATGGCAGATACGCAGTATTTT. As protein: CASSLTGSMADTQYF. Together with reference TRBV18 and TRBJ2-3, the CDR3 gives the full variable domain: NAGVMQNPRHLVRRRGQEARLRCSPMKGHSHVYWYRQLPEEGLKFMVYLQKENIIDESGMPKERFSAEFPKEGPSILRIQQVVRGDSAAYFCASSLTGSMADTQYFGPGTRLTVL.